The 25 T cell receptor beta chains listed next were all sequenced from one sample in a study of blood T cell repertoires in COVID-19 (TCRdb year 2020). The library was built by means of the immunoSEQ multiplex PCR assay. The table was pulled from immuneACCESS by TCRdb, which kept in-frame rearrangements only. Such tables lose some clones; where checked, under half of the loss comes from unresolved V genes, and the rest has no known cause. The sample table records about 180,000 clones; about 86% of these occur just once. The ten largest clones add up to approximately 12% of the sample. The sample consisted of peripheral blood. The receptor source for this set is a woman aged 70-85 years with COVID-19, enrolled during active disease.

The chain has TRBV7-2 and TRBJ2-1; TRBD2 matches at 9 bases. CDR1 and CDR2 from the germline V gene are SGHTA and FQGNSA. The V segment lost 5 bases and the J segment 4 bases; nucleotides outside the gene matches: 9. The CDR3 has 16 amino acids. CDR3 protein: CASSKPPGLAYNEQFF. Here the CDR3 DNA reads TGTGCCAGCAGCAAACCCCCGGGACTAGCTTACAATGAGCAGTTCTTC.

This clone was detected once. This sequence joins TRBV4-3 and TRBJ1-4; D call uncertain. There are 15 residues in the CDR3. V lost 0 bases to trimming and J lost 4 bases, with 9 bases between them. From germline, CDR1 is LGHNA and CDR2 YSLEER. The CDR3, as DNA: TGCGCCAGCAGCCAAGATTCAGGCCATAATGAAAAACTGTTTTTT. Protein product: CASSQDSGHNEKLFF.

The chain couples TRBV4-3 to TRBJ2-7, with TRBD2 matching over 9 bases. V was clipped by 1 base and J by 5 bases; unmatched bases: 12. The CDR3 covers 17 residues. Germline values: CDR1 LGHNA, CDR2 YSLEER. Here the CDR3 reads CASSQGASGTSWDEQYF. DNA for the CDR3: TGCGCCAGCAGCCAAGGAGCTAGCGGGACCTCTTGGGACGAGCAGTACTTC.

The J gene is TRBJ2-7, the V gene TRBV3-1 (or the pseudogene TRBV3-2); the match to TRBD2 covers 7 bases. Trimming at V came to 4 bases and at J to 4 bases, leaving 4 bases not matched to a gene. The CDR3 totals 13 residues. The V gene's germline CDR1 is LGHDT and CDR2 YNNKEL (reference sequence). Written as DNA, the CDR3 is TGTGCCAGCAGCCGCGTGGGAGGGTACGAGCAGTACTTC. This translates into CASSRVGGYEQYF.

This clone showed up just a few times. The genes are TRBV10-3 and TRBJ2-2; 12 bases match TRBD2. J was trimmed by 7 bases and V by 3 bases; bases with no gene match: 3. This CDR3 is 15 amino acids long. The germline V gene encodes CDR1 ENHRY and CDR2 SYGVKD. As DNA, the CDR3 is TGTGCCATCAGTGAACTAGCGGGAGGTGTCGGGGAGCTGTTTTTT. As protein: CAISELAGGVGELFF.

The chain uses TRBV10-2 and TRBJ1-1; TRBD1 aligns across 9 bases. With V trimmed by 7 bases and J by 9 bases, 15 bases remained unmatched. Germline V gives CDR1 WSHSY, CDR2 SAAADI. The CDR3 totals 15 residues. CDR3 sequence reads: CASTALDRGGWKAFF. The DNA of the CDR3 is TGCGCCAGCACCGCCTTGGACAGGGGAGGTTGGAAAGCTTTCTTT.

The V gene is TRBV19, the J gene TRBJ2-5, with D maybe TRBD2 (5 bases). This CDR3 has 13 residues. Germline CDR1 and CDR2: LNHDA and SQIVND (reference sequence). The CDR3 region has the DNA TGTGCTACACAGCGGCAGCGAGGGGAGACCCAGTACTTC. Amino acids: CATQRQRGETQYF.

The J gene is TRBJ2-7, the V gene TRBV15; 7 bases map to TRBD1. Germline loops: CDR1 LNHNV, CDR2 YYDKDF (reference sequence). After removal of 0 bases from V and 4 bases from J, the junction contained 9 bases not matched to a gene. The CDR3 sequence is 16 residues long. The CDR3 DNA reads TGTGCCACCAGCAGAGAAGCAGGGGGTATTCCTTACGAGCAGTACTTC. Translating gives CATSREAGGIPYEQYF.

This clone has only one observation. The chain has TRBV5-1 and TRBJ1-6; no definite D call. The germline V gene encodes CDR1 SGHRS and CDR2 YFSETQ. V dropped 2 bases and J dropped 9 bases, with 12 bases sitting between them. The CDR3 has 14 residues. CDR3 sequence reads: CASSLTDGISPLHF. The CDR3 DNA reads TGCGCCAGCAGCTTAACAGACGGAATTTCACCCCTCCACTTT. Drawing the rest from reference TRBV5-1 and TRBJ1-6, the complete variable domain is KAGVTQTPRYLIKTRGQQVTLSCSPISGHRSVSWYQQTPGQGLQFLFEYFSETQRNKGNFPGRFSGRQFSNSRSEMNVSTLELGDSALYLCASSLTDGISPLHFGNGTRLTVT.

The CDR3 nucleotides read TGTGCCAGACAGGACAGAAATCAGCCCCAGCATTTT. Its translation is CARQDRNQPQHF. This rearrangement joins TRBV21-1 to TRBJ1-5; the table assigns TRBD1, which was not confirmed against the DNA. TRBV21-1 is designated a pseudogene. The CDR3 length is 12 residues.

This rearrangement joins TRBV10-3 to TRBJ2-5; 8 bases are shared with TRBD1. With V trimmed by 8 bases and J by 4 bases, 9 bases remained unmatched. The CDR3 covers 14 residues. Germline CDR1 is ENHRY and CDR2 is SYGVKD. CDR3 DNA sequence: TGTGCCATCCAGAAGGGCGGACAGGGAGAGACCCAGTACTTC. This codes for CAIQKGGQGETQYF.

This sequence joins TRBV6-5 and TRBJ1-3; D call uncertain. Per germline, CDR1 MNHEY and CDR2 SVGAGI. Trimming pared 6 bases from V and 0 bases from J, leaving 9 bases between. The CDR3 loop spans 14 amino acids. CDR3 sequence reads: CASSRAISGNTIYF. The CDR3 DNA reads as TGTGCCAGCAGCCGCGCGATCTCTGGAAACACCATATATTTT.

The chain couples TRBV5-1 to TRBJ2-1, with 11 bases lining up with TRBD2. V lost 8 bases to trimming and J lost 8 bases; unmatched junction nucleotides: 12. This CDR3 comprises 15 residues. Germline V gives CDR1 SGHRS, CDR2 YFSETQ. CDR3 in DNA: TGCGCCAGTAACTCACTAGCGGGAGCTGTGGATGAGCAGTTCTTC. Its translation is CASNSLAGAVDEQFF.

This clone was seen only a few times. The chain joins TRBV5-1 to TRBJ2-2, with 11 bases identical to TRBD2. Losses at the gene ends were 2 bases for V and 4 bases for J; bases not matched to a gene: 4. Germline V gives CDR1 SGHRS, CDR2 YFSETQ. The CDR3 extends over 16 amino acids. CDR3 protein: CASSFSGRALTGELFF. CDR3 coding DNA: TGCGCCAGCAGCTTTAGCGGGAGGGCCCTCACCGGGGAGCTGTTTTTT.

The chain joins TRBV6-2 or TRBV6-3 to TRBJ1-1; D not certain. Trimming removed 5 bases at V and 12 bases at J, with 19 bases between. Germline V gives CDR1 MNHEY, CDR2 SVGEGT. This CDR3 is built from 13 residues. CDR3 sequence reads: CASSTLRPPESFF. The CDR3 DNA reads TGTGCCAGCAGTACGCTTAGGCCCCCGGAGTCTTTCTTT.

The chain recombines TRBV9 with TRBJ1-4; 9 positions match TRBD1. J lost 5 bases, V lost 4 bases, and 3 bases had no gene match. Germline lookup yields CDR1 SGDLS and CDR2 YYNGEE. The length of the CDR3 is 14 residues. The CDR3 nucleotides are TGTGCCAGCAGCCCCGGGACAGGGAATGAAAAACTGTTTTTT. This encodes CASSPGTGNEKLFF. Based on the CDR3 plus reference TRBV9 and TRBJ1-4, the full variable domain is DSGVTQTPKHLITATGQRVTLRCSPRSGDLSVYWYQQSLDQGLQFLIQYYNGEERAKGNILERFSAQQFPDLHSELNLSSLELGDSALYFCASSPGTGNEKLFFGSGTQLSVL.

This sequence joins TRBV30 and TRBJ2-5, with D possibly matching TRBD1 (5 bases). The germline CDR1 and CDR2 sequences are GTSNPN and SVGIG (reference sequence). The CDR3 totals 13 residues. Between the trimmed V and J ends, which lost 0 bases and 3 bases, there was a span of 8 bases. As DNA, the CDR3 is TGTGCCTGGAGTGTATTCAGGGAAGAGACCCAGTACTTC. This codes for CAWSVFREETQYF.

A remark on this clone: Sequence at one end of the junction differs from germline and may be a read error. The chain combines TRBV5-1 with TRBJ2-1; 14 bases are shared with TRBD2. Germline V lookup: CDR1 SGHRS, CDR2 YFSETQ. This CDR3 has 17 amino acids. The DNA for the CDR3 is TGCGCCAGCGGCTTGCTGACTAGCGGGAGGGCCGACAATGAGCAGTTCTTC. Its translation: CASGLLTSGRADNEQFF.

The chain links TRBV11-2 to TRBJ2-7; possibly TRBD1 for D (6 bases). CDR3 length: 17 amino acids. CDR1 and CDR2 (germline): SGHAT, FQNNGV. V was shortened by 5 bases and J by 3 bases, with 23 bases between the two germline ends. CDR3 protein: CASSLRTDTTQYYEQYF. CDR3 in DNA: TGTGCCAGCAGCCTAAGGACAGACACAACCCAATACTACGAGCAGTACTTC.

V usage is TRBV7-3 and J usage is TRBJ2-2; no firm D call. The V end lost 0 bases, the J end lost 6 bases, and 5 bases lay between the germline ends. CDR3 size: 13 residues. In germline, CDR1 is SGHTA, CDR2 FQGTGA. CDR3 region: CASSLTQPGELFF. The CDR3 coding sequence is TGTGCCAGCAGCTTAACACAGCCCGGGGAGCTGTTTTTT.

This clone was recorded once. The rearrangement joins TRBV5-6 to TRBJ2-2, with D possibly being TRBD2 (5 bases). Between the trimmed V and J ends, which lost 4 bases and 6 bases, there was a span of 13 bases. CDR1 and CDR2 from the germline V gene are SGHDT and YYEEEE. The CDR3 consists of 14 residues. CDR3 in amino acids: CASSTLLGSGELFF. In DNA form, the CDR3 reads TGTGCCAGCAGCACCCTACTAGGGTCCGGGGAGCTGTTTTTT. Variable domain in full (rest from reference TRBV5-6 and TRBJ2-2): DAGVTQSPTHLIKTRGQQVTLRCSPKSGHDTVSWYQQALGQGPQFIFQYYEEEERQRGNFPDRFSGHQFPNYSSELNVNALLLGDSALYLCASSTLLGSGELFFGEGSRLTVL.

V and J are TRBV11-1 and TRBJ2-2; 12 bases agree with TRBD2. The CDR3 consists of 16 residues. The V gene end was trimmed by 6 bases and the J gene end by 0 bases; junction bases not matched to a gene: 2. Looked up from germline, CDR1 is SGHAT and CDR2 is FQDESV (reference sequence). The CDR3 loop reads CASRTSGSPNTGELFF. CDR3 nucleotides: TGTGCCAGCAGGACTAGCGGGAGTCCGAACACCGGGGAGCTGTTTTTT.

The chain uses TRBV6-4 and TRBJ1-3; 7 bases align to TRBD1. This CDR3 spans 16 amino acids. Germline V CDR1 and CDR2: MRHNA, SNTAGT. The V and J ends lost 4 bases and 7 bases, in that order; junction bases with no gene match: 13. As DNA, the CDR3 is TGTGCCAGCAGTGTTTTTTGGGTACAGGGGTGGAACACCATATATTTT. The encoded protein is CASSVFWVQGWNTIYF.

This clone was counted a few times. V gene TRBV7-8 combines with J gene TRBJ2-7; TRBD2 is a possible D gene (6 bases). CDR1 is SGHVS, CDR2 FQNEAQ, per germline. V lost 4 bases and J 0 bases, leaving 10 bases between the germline ends. This CDR3 is built from 14 residues. CDR3 nucleotide sequence: TGTGCCAGCAGCTCAACGACTAGCTCCTACGAGCAGTACTTC. Translating it yields CASSSTTSSYEQYF.

V usage is TRBV28 and J usage is TRBJ1-5; D uncertain. In germline, CDR1 is MDHEN, CDR2 SYDVKM. The CDR3 has 16 residues. V lost 3 bases, J lost 5 bases, and 17 bases lay in between. The CDR3 here is CASSFRGNSNHQPQHF. The CDR3 nucleotides are TGTGCCAGCAGTTTCCGCGGGAACAGCAATCATCAGCCCCAGCATTTT.